This is a list of T cell receptor beta chains from one sample in a study of blood T cell repertoires in COVID-19. Repertoires were generated with immunoSEQ multiplex PCR, while TCRdb's copy carries only in-frame clones and drops some. Of roughly 43,000 clones listed, about 80% were seen once; the top ten hold 23%. Source material: peripheral blood. The receptors come from an older woman with acute or convalescent COVID-19. CDR3s include the opening cysteine and the closing phenylalanine or tryptophan. A clone size is listed for some rows: how often the clone was seen (once, few, many), or a class if it is expanded.

abundance	v_gene	j_gene	CDR3aa
NA	TRBV7-6	TRBJ1-3	CASSLGTVGNTIYF
NA	TRBV6-1	TRBJ2-7	CASSESRFGYYEQYF
NA	TRBV30	TRBJ2-5	CAWSVIVGFQETQYF
NA	TRBV19	TRBJ1-3	CASSLTTDRDRGNTIYF
NA	TRBV24-1	TRBJ2-2	CATSDSTSGGRELFF
NA	TRBV7-2	TRBJ2-5	CASSPLSGGRLSYQETQYF
NA	TRBV28	TRBJ1-6	CASSLAGSSYNSPLHF
NA	TRBV18	TRBJ1-1	CASSPGVAGRTEAFF
NA	TRBV7-9	TRBJ2-3	CASSLGQAPTDTQYF
NA	TRBV4-2	TRBJ1-1	CASSQDPILAEANTEAFF
NA	TRBV7-9	TRBJ1-5	CASSLGQGYQPQHF
few	TRBV4-2	TRBJ2-1	CASSQPPGGINNEQFF
NA	TRBV10-3	TRBJ2-7	CAISESQGGGEQYF
NA	TRBV3-1/TRBV3-2	TRBJ2-3	CASSQVRQGTDTQYF
NA	TRBV3-1/TRBV3-2	TRBJ1-4	CASSRRTGGDATNEKLFF
NA	TRBV4-1	TRBJ2-1	CASSQEDYEQFF
NA	TRBV3-1/TRBV3-2	TRBJ2-2	CASSQNGGARTGELFF
NA	TRBV2	TRBJ1-4	CASTGTATNEKLFF
NA	TRBV14	TRBJ2-2	CASSQDRDRFTGELFF
NA	TRBV30	TRBJ1-2	CAWSVREGFGYTF
NA	TRBV5-1	TRBJ2-2	CASSFTGTGELFF
few	TRBV27	TRBJ1-1	CASSPQGNTEAFF
NA	TRBV6-5	TRBJ1-2	CASSLTGGGNYGYTF